A selection of T cell receptor beta chains follows, all from one sample in a study of beta chain features in type 1 diabetes. Using immunoSEQ multiplex PCR, the repertoire was profiled, and TCRdb retains in-frame clones only, with some absent. Among 250,000 to 300,000 clones listed, around an eighth were seen once. The sample was naive CD4+ T cells from blood. These TCRs come from a man between 25 and 39 years old with type 1 diabetes. Both conserved end residues are part of each CDR3. D genes are given only for firm matches. The size entry is marked missing in some rows and otherwise reads once, few, many or a size class.

V,J,D,size,DNA,CDR3
TRBV19,TRBJ2-2,-,few,TGTGCCACCTCGCTAGTGAACACCGGGGAGCTGTTTTTT,CATSLVNTGELFF
TRBV4-2,TRBJ1-2,-,few,TGTGCCAGCAGCACTCAGGCGAGAGATGGCTACACCTTC,CASSTQARDGYTF
TRBV7-2,TRBJ2-3,-,-,TGTGCCAGCAGCTTAGTAGGGGGACAAGATACGCAGTATTTT,CASSLVGGQDTQYF
TRBV6-5,TRBJ2-3,-,-,TGTGCCATTGGACAGCCAGGCACAGATACGCAGTATTTT,CAIGQPGTDTQYF
TRBV19,TRBJ2-7,TRBD2,few,TGTGCCAGTAGTACGGGACTAGCGGGATCCTACGAGCAGTACTTC,CASSTGLAGSYEQYF
TRBV4-3,TRBJ1-5,-,-,TGCGCCAGCAGCCAAGTTTTGGGGCAGAATCAGCCCCAGCATTTT,CASSQVLGQNQPQHF
TRBV6-1,TRBJ2-7,-,-,TGTGCCAGCCGGGGGAACTCCTACGAGCAGTACTTC,CASRGNSYEQYF
TRBV5-4,TRBJ2-7,-,few,TGTGCCAGCAGCTTGGACCAGCGGTCCTACGAGCAGTACTTC,CASSLDQRSYEQYF
TRBV27,TRBJ2-7,TRBD1,few,TGTGCCAGCGGGGGACAGGGAATGGGAGAGCAGTACTTC,CASGGQGMGEQYF
TRBV10-3,TRBJ2-7,TRBD1,-,TGTGCCATCAGCCTCACAGGGGGGAACTACGAGCAGTACTTC,CAISLTGGNYEQYF
TRBV28,TRBJ2-1,TRBD1,-,TGTGCCAGCAGTTTATGGAGGACAGGGCCTAATGAGCAGTTCTTC,CASSLWRTGPNEQFF
TRBV18,TRBJ1-2,TRBD1,-,TGTGCCAGCTCACCGTCCACACTCGGGACAGGCAACTATGGCTACACCTTC,CASSPSTLGTGNYGYTF
TRBV7-9,TRBJ2-7,-,-,TGTGCCAGCAGCTTAACGGAGAGCTCCTACGAGCAGTACTTC,CASSLTESSYEQYF